This T cell receptor (beta chain) emerged from a study of cytomegalovirus exposure and HLA in healthy donors. A single count supports this clone. PCR employed 60 Vbeta and 13 Jbeta primers. The repertoire was sequenced with immunoSEQ multiplex PCR; TCRdb's copy has only in-frame clones and lacks some. The table includes around 90,000 clones, around nine tenths detected once. The CDR3 is 17 residues long. Germline V gene sequence: CDR1 KGHSH, CDR2 LQKENI. V was clipped by 1 base and J by 1 base, with 16 bases between them. The receptor was derived from a man aged 30 to 45 in good health and CMV-seropositive. This chain links TRBV18 with TRBJ1-1; no clear D. Sequencing used PBMCs. This CDR3 reads CASSPRPGQKGNTEAFF. CDR3 sequence (DNA): TGTGCCAGCTCACCACGGCCAGGTCAAAAAGGGAACACTGAAGCTTTCTTT.